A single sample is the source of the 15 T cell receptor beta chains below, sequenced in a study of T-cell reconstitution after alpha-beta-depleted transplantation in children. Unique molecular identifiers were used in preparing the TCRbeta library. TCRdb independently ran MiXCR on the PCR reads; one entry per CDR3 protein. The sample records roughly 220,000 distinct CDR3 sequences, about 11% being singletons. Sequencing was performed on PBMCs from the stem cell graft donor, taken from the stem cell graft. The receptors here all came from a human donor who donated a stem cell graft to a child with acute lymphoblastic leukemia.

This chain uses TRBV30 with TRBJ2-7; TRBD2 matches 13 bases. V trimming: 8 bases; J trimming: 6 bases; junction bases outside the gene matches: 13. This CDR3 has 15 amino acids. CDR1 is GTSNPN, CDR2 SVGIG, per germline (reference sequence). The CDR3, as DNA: TGTGCCACCTCTACCGGGACTAGCGGGATTCGCGAGCAGTACTTC. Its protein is CATSTGTSGIREQYF.

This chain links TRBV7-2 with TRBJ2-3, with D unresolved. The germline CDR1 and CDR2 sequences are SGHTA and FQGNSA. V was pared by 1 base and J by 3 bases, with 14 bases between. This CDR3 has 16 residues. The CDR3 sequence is CASSLESFWGTDTQYF. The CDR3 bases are TGTGCCAGCAGCTTAGAATCGTTTTGGGGAACAGATACGCAGTATTTT.

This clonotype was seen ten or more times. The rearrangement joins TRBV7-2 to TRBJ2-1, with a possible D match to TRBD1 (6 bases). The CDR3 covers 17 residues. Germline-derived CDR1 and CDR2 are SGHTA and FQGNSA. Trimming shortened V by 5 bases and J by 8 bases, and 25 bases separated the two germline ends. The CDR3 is CASSQIATTGRGHEQFF. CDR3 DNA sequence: TGTGCCAGCAGCCAGATCGCAACCACAGGGCGAGGCCATGAGCAGTTCTTC.

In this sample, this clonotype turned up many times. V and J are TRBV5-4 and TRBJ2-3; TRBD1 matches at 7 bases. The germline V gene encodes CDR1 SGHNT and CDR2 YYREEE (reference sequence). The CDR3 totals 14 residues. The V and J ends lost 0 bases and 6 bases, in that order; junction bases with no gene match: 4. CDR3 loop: CASSLDKGADTQYF. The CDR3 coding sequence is TGTGCCAGCAGCTTGGATAAGGGGGCCGATACGCAGTATTTT.

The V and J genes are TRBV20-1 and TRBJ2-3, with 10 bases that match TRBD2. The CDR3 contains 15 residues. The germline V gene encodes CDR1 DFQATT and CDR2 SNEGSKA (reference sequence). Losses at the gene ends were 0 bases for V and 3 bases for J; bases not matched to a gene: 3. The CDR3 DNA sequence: TGCAGTGCTAGAGATCCTAGCGGGAGAACAGATACGCAGTATTTT. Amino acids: CSARDPSGRTDTQYF.

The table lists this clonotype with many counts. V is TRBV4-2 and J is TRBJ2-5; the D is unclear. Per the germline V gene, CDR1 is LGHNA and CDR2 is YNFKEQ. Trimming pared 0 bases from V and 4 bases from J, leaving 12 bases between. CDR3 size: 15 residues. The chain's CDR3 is CASSQDWRQTETQYF. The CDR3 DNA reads TGTGCCAGCAGCCAAGATTGGCGGCAGACAGAGACCCAGTACTTC.

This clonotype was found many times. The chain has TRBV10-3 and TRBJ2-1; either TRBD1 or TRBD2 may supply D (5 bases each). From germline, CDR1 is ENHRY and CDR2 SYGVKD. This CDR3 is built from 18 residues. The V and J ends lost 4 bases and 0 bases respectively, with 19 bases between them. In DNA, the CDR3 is TGTGCCATCAGTGGGGTGGGGGTTGGTGGAAGCTCCTACAATGAGCAGTTCTTC. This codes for CAISGVGVGGSSYNEQFF.

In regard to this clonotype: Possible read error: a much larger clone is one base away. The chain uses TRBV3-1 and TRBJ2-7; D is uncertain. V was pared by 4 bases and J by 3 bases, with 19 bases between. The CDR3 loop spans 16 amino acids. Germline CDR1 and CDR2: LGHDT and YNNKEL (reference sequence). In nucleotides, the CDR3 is TGTGCCAGCAGCCGAGAATTACCAGGTGAAATCTACGAGCAGTACTTC. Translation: CASSRELPGEIYEQYF.

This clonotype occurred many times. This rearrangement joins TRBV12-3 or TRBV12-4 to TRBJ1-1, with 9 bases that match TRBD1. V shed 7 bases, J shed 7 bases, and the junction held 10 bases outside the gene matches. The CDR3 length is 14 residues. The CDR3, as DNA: TGTGCCAGCATGCCGGGACAGGGAAAATATGAAGCTTTCTTT. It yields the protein CASMPGQGKYEAFF.

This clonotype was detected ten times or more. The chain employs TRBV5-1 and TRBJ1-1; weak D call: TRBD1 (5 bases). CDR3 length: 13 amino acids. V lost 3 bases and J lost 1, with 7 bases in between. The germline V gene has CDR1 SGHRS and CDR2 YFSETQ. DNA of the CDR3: TGCGCCAGCAGCTCCGGACAGAACACTGAAGCTTTCTTT. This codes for CASSSGQNTEAFF.

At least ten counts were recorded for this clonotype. For the CDR3, the DNA is TGCAGCGTTGACGGTCTAGCGGGAGGGATATCCTACAATGAGCAGTTCTTC. It translates to CSVDGLAGGISYNEQFF. The chain is built from TRBV29-1 and TRBJ2-1, with 12 bases identical to TRBD2. The CDR3 loop spans 17 amino acids. Unmatched junction bases numbered 7, after V lost 3 bases and J lost 1 base. The germline V gene encodes CDR1 SQVTM and CDR2 ANQGSEA.

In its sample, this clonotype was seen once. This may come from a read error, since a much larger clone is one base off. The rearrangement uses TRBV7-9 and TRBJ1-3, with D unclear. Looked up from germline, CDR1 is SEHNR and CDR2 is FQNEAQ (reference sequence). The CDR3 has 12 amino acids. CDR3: CAGRLSGTTIYF. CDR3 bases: TGTGCCGGTCGCCTCTCTGGAACCACCATATATTTT.

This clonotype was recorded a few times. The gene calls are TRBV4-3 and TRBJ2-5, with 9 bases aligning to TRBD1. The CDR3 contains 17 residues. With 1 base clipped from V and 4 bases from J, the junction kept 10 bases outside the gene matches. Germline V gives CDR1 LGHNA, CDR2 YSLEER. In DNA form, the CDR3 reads TGCGCCAGCAGCCAAGGAGTTCCGGGACAGGGTGGAGAGACCCAGTACTTC. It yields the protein CASSQGVPGQGGETQYF.

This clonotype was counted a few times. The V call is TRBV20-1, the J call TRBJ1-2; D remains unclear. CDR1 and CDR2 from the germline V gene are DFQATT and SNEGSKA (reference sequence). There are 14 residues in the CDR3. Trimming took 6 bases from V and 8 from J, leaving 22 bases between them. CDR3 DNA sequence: TGCAGTGCCCGAAGGACCGAATTAATGGAAGGCTACACCTTC. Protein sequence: CSARRTELMEGYTF.

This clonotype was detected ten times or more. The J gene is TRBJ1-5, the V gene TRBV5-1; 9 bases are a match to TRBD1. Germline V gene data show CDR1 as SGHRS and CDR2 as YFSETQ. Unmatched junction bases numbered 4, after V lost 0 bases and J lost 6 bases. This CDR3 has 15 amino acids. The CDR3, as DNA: TGCGCCAGCAGCTTGGGGACAGGGGTCGGTCAGCCCCAGCATTTT. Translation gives CASSLGTGVGQPQHF. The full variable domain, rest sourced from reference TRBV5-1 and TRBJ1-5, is KAGVTQTPRYLIKTRGQQVTLSCSPISGHRSVSWYQQTPGQGLQFLFEYFSETQRNKGNFPGRFSGRQFSNSRSEMNVSTLELGDSALYLCASSLGTGVGQPQHFGDGTRLSIL.